This T cell receptor (beta chain) was recovered during a study of cytomegalovirus exposure and HLA in healthy donors. The overall study: HLA-typed donors were the source of around 77 million unique TCRs held in an early data release.

Of note for this clone: At one of its ends the junction is not consistent with the germline gene, which may arise from a read error.

The length of the CDR3 is 11 residues. Looked up from germline, CDR1 is DFQATT and CDR2 is SNEGSKA (reference sequence). With 60 Vbeta and 13 Jbeta primers, the PCR was carried out. Produced via immunoSEQ multiplex PCR; TCRdb's table is partial and in-frame only. The top ten clones hold around 2.1% of a sample with about 130,000 clones, less than 85% of them seen once. The receptor comes from a woman between 40 and 50 years old in good health and CMV-seropositive. The chain carries TRBV20-1 and TRBJ2-7; D not certain. Material for sequencing was PBMCs. For the CDR3, the DNA is TGCAGTGCTAGCCTCGTTCTTGGGCAAAACTTC. Its translation: CSASLVLGQNF.